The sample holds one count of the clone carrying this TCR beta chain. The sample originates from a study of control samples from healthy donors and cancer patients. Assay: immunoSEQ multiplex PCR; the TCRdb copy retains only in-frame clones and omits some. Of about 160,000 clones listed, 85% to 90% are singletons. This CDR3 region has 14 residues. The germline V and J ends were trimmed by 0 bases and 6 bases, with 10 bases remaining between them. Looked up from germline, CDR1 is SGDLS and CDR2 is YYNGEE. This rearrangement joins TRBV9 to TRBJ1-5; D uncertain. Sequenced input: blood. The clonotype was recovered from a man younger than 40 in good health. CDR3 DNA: TGTGCCAGCAGCGTAGCGGACGTACGTCAGCCCCAGCATTTT. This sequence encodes CASSVADVRQPQHF.